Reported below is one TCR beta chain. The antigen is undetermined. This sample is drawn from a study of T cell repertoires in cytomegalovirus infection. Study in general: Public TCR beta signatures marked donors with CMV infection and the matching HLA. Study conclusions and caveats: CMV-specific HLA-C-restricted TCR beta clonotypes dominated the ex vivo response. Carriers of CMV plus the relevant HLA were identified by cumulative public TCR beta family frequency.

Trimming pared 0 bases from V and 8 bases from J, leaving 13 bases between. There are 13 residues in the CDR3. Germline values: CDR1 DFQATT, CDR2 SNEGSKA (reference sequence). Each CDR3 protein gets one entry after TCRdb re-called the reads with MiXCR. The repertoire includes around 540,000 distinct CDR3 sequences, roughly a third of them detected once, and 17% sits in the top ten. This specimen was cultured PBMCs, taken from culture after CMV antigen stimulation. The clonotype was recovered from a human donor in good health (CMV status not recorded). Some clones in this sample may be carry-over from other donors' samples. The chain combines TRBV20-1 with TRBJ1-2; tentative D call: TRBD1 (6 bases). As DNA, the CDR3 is TGCAGTGCTAGAGATGGGGGCAGCTCAGGCTACACCTTC. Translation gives CSARDGGSSGYTF.